The clone carrying this TCR beta chain has at least ten counts. Antigen: not known. The data derive from a study of blood T cells in healthy people across ages. Study information: Template switching retrieved approximately one barcoded beta molecule for each two T cells. Study-level findings and limits: Per-million-T-cell TCR beta diversity fell roughly linearly with age.

It was with a sample-barcoded 5' primer and a J-beta primer mix that a second PCR of about 7 to 12 cycles was run. Tagging of each cDNA molecule was performed by a template-switch adaptor with 12 random nucleotides. One entry per CDR3 protein, called by TCRdb with MiXCR from the 5' RACE reads. The sample holds 1.4 million or so distinct CDR3 sequences, roughly 43% seen once. Trimming cost V 5 bases and J 2 bases, with 23 bases left between them. The length of the CDR3 is 18 residues. Sequenced sample: blood. The TCR comes from a young woman in good health. The chain joins TRBV12-3 or TRBV12-4 to TRBJ2-3; possibly TRBD1 for D (5 bases). CDR3 DNA sequence: TGTGCCAGCAGTCCAGGAAGGGGCTCACCCTTAGCCACAGATACGCAGTATTTT. Translation gives CASSPGRGSPLATDTQYF.